Sequencing of this TCR beta chain was carried out in a study of blood T cell repertoires in COVID-19 (dated by TCRdb to between 2020 and 2021). About the investigation overall: The collaborator samples originated in the United States, Italy and Spain and spanned the acute and convalescent phases of COVID-19. Where available, HLA class I and class II types were taken from metadata supplied by the sample provider and were not determined by assay-based typing. Samples came from the ongoing ImmuneRACE study (first 160 participants) plus 1,254 subjects from 6 global collaborators. The prospective study material was composed of cDNA or gDNA derived from T cells, B-cell-depleted T cells, or PBMCs. A de-identified subject ID, COVID-19 status, age in years and sex were almost always included in the sample metadata. The repertoires were made available in a free public database intended to serve as a resource for research on the immune response to SARS-CoV-2. Deeply sampled blood TCRbeta repertoires from subjects exposed to, actively infected with, or recovered from COVID-19 were included in the dataset.

Participants in the prospective study were enrolled through a virtual design, were aged roughly 18 to 100 years, and lived in approximately 24 United States geographic areas. In the prospective study, participants were assigned to cohorts based on the clinical history participants reported in a screening survey and a study questionnaire. Recovered participants in ImmuneRACE Cohort 3 were defined by two consecutive negative NP/OP PCR tests, clearance by a healthcare professional, or resolution of symptoms. Each participant in the prospective study had whole blood, serum and a nasopharyngeal or oropharyngeal swab collected by mobile phlebotomists. Prospective study participants could optionally give additional blood draws and questionnaires over an approximately two-month period. Blood samples from the prospective study were shipped frozen or at room temperature prior to DNA extraction. The immunoSEQ Assay, a bias-controlled multiplex PCR, was used to amplify TCRbeta CDR3 regions from genomic DNA. As for the authors' bioinformatics: Nucleated cell counts per sample were estimated from amplification of reference gene primers within the assay. To quantify the absolute abundance of each unique TCRbeta CDR3 rearrangement, sequence reads were collapsed and filtered. For each sample, productive Simpson clonality was calculated as the square root of Simpson's diversity index over productive rearrangements. Drawn from immuneACCESS, this table holds only the in-frame rearrangements with V and J called that TCRdb kept. Clones are partly lost; checked studies trace under half to an unresolved V gene and leave the rest unexplained. The V and J calls and clone size were taken over from that table, and D and trimming were inferred from the DNA. The sample includes hundreds of thousands of clones, with approximately 90% observed a single time. The ten largest clonotypes hold 7% to 10% of the sample.

Comment on this clone: Its specific antigen is unknown. There are no base qualities to consult, and no much larger clone falls within one base.

Paper-wide results and their limitations: The amount of clinical and demographic metadata varied by source and participant and was provided uncurated.

The germline V gene (reference sequence) yields LGHDT for CDR1 and YNNKEL for CDR2. V sheds 0 bases and J sheds 8 bases, leaving 17 bases between their ends. The CDR3 measures 17 amino acids from cysteine to phenylalanine. The sequence is cut down to CDR3 DNA, 51 bases in frame from base 1. Sequencing was done on a sample of PBMCs or T cells enriched from blood (not recorded which). The V and J genes are TRBV3-1 (or the pseudogene TRBV3-2) and TRBJ1-6, and perhaps TRBD1 as D gene, on 5 matching bases. The receptor was isolated from a woman aged 60-75 years who had recovered from COVID-19. The CDR3 has the sequence CASSQEVIREGDSPLHF. The DNA sequence is given as TGTGCCAGCAGCCAAGAAGTTATCAGGGAGGGCGATTCACCCCTCCACTTT.